Listed here is a single T cell receptor beta chain. What it binds is not known. Assay used: immunoSEQ multiplex PCR; TCRdb lists only in-frame clones, some missing. The sample has more than 20,000 clones, around 90% seen once. The CDR3 is 17 amino acids. Germline trimming cut 2 bases from V and 3 bases from J; bases unmatched to any gene: 7. CDR1 is MGHRA, CDR2 YSYEKL, per germline. This specimen comes from a study of chemoradiotherapy in HPV16-positive cancers. Repertoires were sampled repeatedly during chemoradiotherapy. Study outcomes and limitations: In HPV16-positive patients, HPV-responsive T-cell expansion tracked better recurrence-free survival. The functional HPV-specific definition rests on just two HPV16-positive patients. Candidate HPV-specific clones and E7-related TCR motifs grew in tumor during treatment.

Here the sequenced sample was blood, taken from a patient who underwent chemoradiotherapy. The receptor's source is a human donor with HPV-associated anogenital cancer. The chain carries TRBV4-1 and TRBJ2-2, with 9 bases matching TRBD2. The CDR3: CASSQLISGGHTGELFF. The CDR3 DNA sequence: TGCGCCAGCAGCCAACTCATTAGCGGGGGTCACACCGGGGAGCTGTTTTTT.